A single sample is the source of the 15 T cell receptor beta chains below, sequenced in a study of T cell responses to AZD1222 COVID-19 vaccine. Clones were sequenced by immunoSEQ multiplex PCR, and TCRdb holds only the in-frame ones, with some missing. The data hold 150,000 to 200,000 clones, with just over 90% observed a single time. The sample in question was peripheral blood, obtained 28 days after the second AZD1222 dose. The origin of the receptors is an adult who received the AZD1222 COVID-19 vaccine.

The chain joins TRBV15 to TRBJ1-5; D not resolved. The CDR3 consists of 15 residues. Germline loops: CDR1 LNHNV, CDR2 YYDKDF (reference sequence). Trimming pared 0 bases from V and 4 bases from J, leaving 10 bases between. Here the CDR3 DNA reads TGTGCCACCAGCAGAGAAAGGGCAGGTAATCAGCCCCAGCATTTT. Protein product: CATSRERAGNQPQHF.

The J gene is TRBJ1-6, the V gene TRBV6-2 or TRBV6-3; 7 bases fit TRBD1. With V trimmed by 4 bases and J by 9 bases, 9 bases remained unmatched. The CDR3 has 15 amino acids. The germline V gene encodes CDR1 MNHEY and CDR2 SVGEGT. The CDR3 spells CASSSTGSRSSPLHF. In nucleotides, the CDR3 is TGTGCCAGCAGTTCGACAGGGTCGAGGTCTTCACCCCTCCACTTT.

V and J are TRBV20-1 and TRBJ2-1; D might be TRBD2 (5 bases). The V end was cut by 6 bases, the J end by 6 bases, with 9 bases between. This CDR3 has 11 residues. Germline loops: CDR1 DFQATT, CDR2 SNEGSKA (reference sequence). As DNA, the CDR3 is TGCAGTGCCCCGGGGAGCAATGAGCAGTTCTTC. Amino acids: CSAPGSNEQFF.

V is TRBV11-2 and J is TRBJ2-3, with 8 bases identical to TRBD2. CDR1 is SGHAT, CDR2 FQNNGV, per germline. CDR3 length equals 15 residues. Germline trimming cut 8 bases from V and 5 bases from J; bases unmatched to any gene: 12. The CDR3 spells CASVPTGGGKDTQYF. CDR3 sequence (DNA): TGTGCCAGCGTCCCTACGGGGGGGGGCAAAGATACGCAGTATTTT.

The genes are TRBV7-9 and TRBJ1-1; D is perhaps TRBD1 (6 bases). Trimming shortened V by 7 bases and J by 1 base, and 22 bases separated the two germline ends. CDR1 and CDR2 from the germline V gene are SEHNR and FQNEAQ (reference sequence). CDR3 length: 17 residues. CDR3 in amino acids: CASTRTVTVVSNTEAFF. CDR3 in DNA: TGTGCCAGCACCCGGACAGTTACAGTAGTTTCGAACACTGAAGCTTTCTTT. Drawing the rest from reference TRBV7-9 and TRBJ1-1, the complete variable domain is DTGVSQNPRHKITKRGQNVTFRCDPISEHNRLYWYRQTLGQGPEFLTYFQNEAQLEKSRLLSDRFSAERPKGSFSTLEIQRTEQGDSAMYLCASTRTVTVVSNTEAFFGQGTRLTVV.

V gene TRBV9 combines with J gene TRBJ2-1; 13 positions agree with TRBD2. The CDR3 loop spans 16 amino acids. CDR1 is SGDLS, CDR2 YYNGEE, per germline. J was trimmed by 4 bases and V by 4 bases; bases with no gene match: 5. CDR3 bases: TGTGCCAGCAGCTCCAGGACTAGCGGGAGATACAATGAGCAGTTCTTC. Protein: CASSSRTSGRYNEQFF.

CDR3 coding DNA: TGTGCCAGCAGCTTAGACAGGGGGAGATCACCCCTCCACTTT. It translates to CASSLDRGRSPLHF. The rearrangement uses TRBV7-8 and TRBJ1-6, with TRBD1 matching over 8 bases. The CDR3 length is 14 residues. J lost 10 bases, V lost 1 base, and 3 bases had no gene match. The germline V gene encodes CDR1 SGHVS and CDR2 FQNEAQ.

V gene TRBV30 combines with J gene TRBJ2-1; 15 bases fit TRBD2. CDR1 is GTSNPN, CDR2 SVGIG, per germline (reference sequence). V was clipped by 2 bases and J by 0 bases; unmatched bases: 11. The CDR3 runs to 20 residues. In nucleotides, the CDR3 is TGTGCCTGGAGTATAGGACTAGCGGGAGGGCCCGGACACTCCTACAATGAGCAGTTCTTC. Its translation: CAWSIGLAGGPGHSYNEQFF.

The CDR3 DNA follows: TGTGCCAGCAGCTTAACGGTACAGGGGGAGACCCAGTACTTC. It codes for CASSLTVQGETQYF. The chain employs TRBV7-3 and TRBJ2-5; 7 bases line up with TRBD1. Losses at the gene ends were 0 bases for V and 5 bases for J; bases not matched to a gene: 3. Germline V gene data show CDR1 as SGHTA and CDR2 as FQGTGA. CDR3 size: 14 residues.

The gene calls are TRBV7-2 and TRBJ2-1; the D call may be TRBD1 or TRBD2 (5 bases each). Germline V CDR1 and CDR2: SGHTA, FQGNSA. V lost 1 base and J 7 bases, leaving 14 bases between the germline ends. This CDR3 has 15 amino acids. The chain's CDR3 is CASSLVLGPGNEQFF. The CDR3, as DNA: TGTGCCAGCAGCTTAGTACTGGGGCCGGGGAATGAGCAGTTCTTC. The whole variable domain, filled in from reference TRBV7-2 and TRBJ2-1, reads GAGVSQSPSNKVTEKGKDVELRCDPISGHTALYWYRQSLGQGLEFLIYFQGNSAPDKSGLPSDRFSAERTGGSVSTLTIQRTQQEDSAVYLCASSLVLGPGNEQFFGPGTRLTVL.

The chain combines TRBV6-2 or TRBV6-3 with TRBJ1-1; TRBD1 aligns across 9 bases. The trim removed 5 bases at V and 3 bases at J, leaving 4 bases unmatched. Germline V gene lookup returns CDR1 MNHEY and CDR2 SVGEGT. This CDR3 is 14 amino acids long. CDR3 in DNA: TGTGCCAGCAGTCTCGACAGGGGGTACACTGAAGCTTTCTTT. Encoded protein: CASSLDRGYTEAFF.

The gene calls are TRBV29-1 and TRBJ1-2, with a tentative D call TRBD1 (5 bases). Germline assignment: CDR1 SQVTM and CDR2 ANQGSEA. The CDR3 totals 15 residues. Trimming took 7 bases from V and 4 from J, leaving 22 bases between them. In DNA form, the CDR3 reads TGCAGCGGCGGACCTGGGGCGGGGGTAGGCTATGGCTACACCTTC. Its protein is CSGGPGAGVGYGYTF.

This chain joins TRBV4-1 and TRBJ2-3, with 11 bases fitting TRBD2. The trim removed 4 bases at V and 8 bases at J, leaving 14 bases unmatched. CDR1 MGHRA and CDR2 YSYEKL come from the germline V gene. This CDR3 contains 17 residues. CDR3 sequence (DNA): TGCGCCAGCAGCCCCCATCATAGCGGGGGGGCCGGTACTACGCAGTATTTT. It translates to CASSPHHSGGAGTTQYF.

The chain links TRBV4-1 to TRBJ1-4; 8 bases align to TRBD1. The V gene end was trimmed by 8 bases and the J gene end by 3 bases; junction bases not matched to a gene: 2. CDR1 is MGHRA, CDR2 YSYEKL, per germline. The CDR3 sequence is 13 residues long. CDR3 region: CASQGAANEKLFF. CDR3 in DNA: TGCGCCAGCCAGGGGGCAGCTAATGAAAAACTGTTTTTT.

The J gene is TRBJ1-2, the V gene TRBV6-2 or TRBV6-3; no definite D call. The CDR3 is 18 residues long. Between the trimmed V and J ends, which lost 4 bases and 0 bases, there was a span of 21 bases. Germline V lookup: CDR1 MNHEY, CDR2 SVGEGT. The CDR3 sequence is CASSSIRARSQSNYGYTF. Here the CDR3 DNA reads TGTGCCAGCAGTTCAATCCGGGCCCGGTCGCAGTCTAACTATGGCTACACCTTC.